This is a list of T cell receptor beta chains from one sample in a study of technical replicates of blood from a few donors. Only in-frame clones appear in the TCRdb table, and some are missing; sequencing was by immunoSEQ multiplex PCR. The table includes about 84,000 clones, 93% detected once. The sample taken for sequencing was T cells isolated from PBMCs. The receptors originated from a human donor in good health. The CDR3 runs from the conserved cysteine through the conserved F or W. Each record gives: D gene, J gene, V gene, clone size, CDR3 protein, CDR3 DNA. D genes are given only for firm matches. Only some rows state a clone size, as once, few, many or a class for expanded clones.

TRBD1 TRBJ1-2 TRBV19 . CASSIRGGDGYTF TGTGCCAGTAGTATAAGAGGGGGCGACGGCTACACCTTC
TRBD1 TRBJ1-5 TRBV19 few CASSTPGQGSNQPQHF TGTGCCAGTAGTACCCCGGGACAGGGGAGCAATCAGCCCCAGCATTTT
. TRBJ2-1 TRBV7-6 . CASNYLSGLNDNEQFF TGTGCCAGCAACTACTTATCTGGACTAAACGACAATGAGCAGTTCTTC
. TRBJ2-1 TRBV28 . CASSWSGFGGSYNEQFF TGTGCCAGCAGCTGGAGCGGGTTCGGGGGCTCCTACAATGAGCAGTTCTTC
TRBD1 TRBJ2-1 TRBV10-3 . CAISYGQGVNEQFF TGTGCCATCAGTTACGGACAGGGTGTCAATGAGCAGTTCTTC
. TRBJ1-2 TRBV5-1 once CASSLSSENYGYTF TGCGCCAGCAGCTTGTCGTCCGAGAACTATGGCTACACCTTC
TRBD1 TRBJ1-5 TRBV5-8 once CASSLGTGASYQPQHF TGTGCCAGCAGCTTGGGCACAGGGGCCTCATATCAGCCCCAGCATTTT
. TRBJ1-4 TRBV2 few CASSGQGSEKLFF TGTGCCAGCAGTGGTCAGGGGAGCGAAAAACTGTTTTTT
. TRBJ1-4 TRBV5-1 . CASSPLANQNEKLFF TGCGCCAGCAGCCCCCTGGCCAATCAAAATGAAAAACTGTTTTTT
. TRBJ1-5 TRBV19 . CASSQFPFGQPQHF TGTGCCAGTAGTCAGTTTCCCTTCGGGCAGCCCCAGCATTTT
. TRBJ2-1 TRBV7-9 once CASSLSPGGTYNEQFF TGTGCCAGCAGCTTATCCCCAGGCGGGACCTACAATGAGCAGTTCTTC
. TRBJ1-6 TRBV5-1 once CASSLFTSSYNSPLHF TGCGCCAGCAGCTTGTTCACGAGCTCCTATAATTCACCCCTCCACTTT
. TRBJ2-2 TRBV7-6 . CASSLVRANTGELFF TGTGCCAGCAGCCTAGTTCGGGCGAACACCGGGGAGCTGTTTTTT
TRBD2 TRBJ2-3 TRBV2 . CASKRLAAPPDTQYF TGTGCCAGCAAGAGACTAGCGGCGCCCCCAGATACGCAGTATTTT